This T cell receptor (beta chain) was identified in a study of blood T cell repertoires in COVID-19. Data came from immunoSEQ multiplex PCR; TCRdb stores just in-frame clones and leaves some out. This sample has hundreds of thousands of clones, with around 80% found just once. The germline V gene encodes CDR1 KGHSH and CDR2 LQKENI. Trimming cost V 10 bases and J 1 base, with 15 bases left between them. The length of the CDR3 is 14 residues. The TCR was taken from a woman younger than 45 with COVID-19, enrolled during active disease. The sequenced sample was peripheral blood. The V gene is TRBV18, the J gene TRBJ2-3; the D gene is possibly TRBD1 (6 bases). The CDR3 coding sequence is TGTGCCACAAAACAGGGTGTGGGCACAGATACGCAGTATTTT. Translating gives CATKQGVGTDTQYF.